The 29 T cell receptor beta chains below all came from one sample that was sequenced in a study of cytomegalovirus exposure and HLA in healthy donors. With 60 Vbeta and 13 Jbeta primers, the PCR was carried out. Sequenced by immunoSEQ multiplex PCR; TCRdb stores in-frame clones only, minus some. The sample has approximately 290,000 clones; 80% are singletons. Sequencing input: PBMCs. Receptors were obtained from a girl aged 2 to 10 in good health and CMV-seronegative.

V and J are TRBV28 and TRBJ2-7; TRBD2 matches 14 bases. The ends lost 2 bases at V and 6 bases at J; junction bases unmatched: 3. The germline gives CDR1 MDHEN, CDR2 SYDVKM. This CDR3 is built from 15 residues. CDR3 amino acids: CASSLPGLAGAEQYF. CDR3 bases: TGTGCCAGCAGTTTACCGGGACTAGCGGGAGCCGAGCAGTACTTC.

As regards this clone: The sample carries other DNA sequences with the same CDR3. V and J are TRBV30 and TRBJ1-2, with 9 bases aligning to TRBD1. The CDR3 spans 14 residues. The trim removed 3 bases at V and 5 bases at J, leaving 7 bases unmatched. The V gene's germline CDR1 is GTSNPN and CDR2 SVGIG (reference sequence). The CDR3 protein is CAWSAGTGTYGYTF. In nucleotides, the CDR3 is TGTGCCTGGAGCGCCGGGACAGGGACATATGGCTACACCTTC.

The chain is built from TRBV30 and TRBJ1-5; D perhaps matches TRBD1 (5 bases). The CDR3 totals 15 residues. Germline lookup yields CDR1 GTSNPN and CDR2 SVGIG (reference sequence). Trimming took 2 bases from V and 3 from J, leaving 14 bases between them. CDR3 sequence: CAWSSGRVNNQPQHF. DNA for the CDR3: TGTGCCTGGAGTTCAGGCAGGGTTAACAATCAGCCCCAGCATTTT.

The DNA of the CDR3 is TGTGCCAGCAAGAGATTAGGACACCACTATGGCTACACCTTC. Translating gives CASKRLGHHYGYTF. The genes are TRBV6-5 and TRBJ1-2, with D perhaps TRBD1 (5 bases). Germline V gene lookup returns CDR1 MNHEY and CDR2 SVGAGI. The V end lost 7 bases, the J end lost 3 bases, and 15 bases lay between the germline ends. The CDR3 is 14 residues long.

The V and J genes are TRBV9 and TRBJ2-1, with 12 positions matching TRBD2. Germline V CDR1 and CDR2: SGDLS, YYNGEE. The CDR3 loop spans 17 amino acids. After removal of 3 bases from V and 6 bases from J, the junction contained 10 bases not matched to a gene. The CDR3 DNA follows: TGTGCCAGCAGCGGAACTAGCGGGGGGAATCCGATCAATGAGCAGTTCTTC. The encoded protein is CASSGTSGGNPINEQFF.

The chain carries TRBV6-6 and TRBJ2-3, with 13 positions matching TRBD2. V gave up 4 bases and J gave up 11 bases; unmatched junction bases: 9. In germline, CDR1 is MNHNY, CDR2 SVGAGI (reference sequence). This CDR3 is 15 amino acids long. In DNA form, the CDR3 reads TGTGCCAGCAGTTTCATTGGGACTAGCGGGACTTTGCAGTATTTT. Its translation: CASSFIGTSGTLQYF.

V is TRBV18 and J is TRBJ1-6; D gene uncertain. Trimming stripped 3 bases from V and 1 base from J, with 10 bases between. The CDR3 is 16 amino acids. CDR1 is KGHSH, CDR2 LQKENI, per germline. The CDR3 reads CASSPTGGSYNSPLHF. The DNA for the CDR3 is TGTGCCAGCTCACCTACGGGAGGGTCCTATAATTCACCCCTCCACTTT.

The genes are TRBV30 and TRBJ2-1, with D perhaps matching TRBD1 (6 bases). Germline V lookup: CDR1 GTSNPN, CDR2 SVGIG (reference sequence). This CDR3 region has 12 residues. The ends were cut back, 4 bases at V and 5 bases at J, with 9 bases in the middle. Here the CDR3 reads CAWNREDNEQFF. CDR3 nucleotide sequence: TGTGCCTGGAACAGGGAAGACAATGAGCAGTTCTTC.

The rearrangement uses TRBV13 and TRBJ1-6, with D maybe TRBD1 (6 bases). The CDR3 totals 15 residues. The V gene's germline CDR1 is PRHDT and CDR2 FYEKMQ (reference sequence). Trimming took 2 bases from V and 7 from J, leaving 12 bases between them. The CDR3 reads CASSLTGQQNSPLHF. The CDR3 DNA reads TGTGCCAGCAGCTTAACGGGACAACAGAATTCACCCCTCCACTTT.

This chain connects TRBV19 to TRBJ2-7; 10 bases map to TRBD1. The germline V gene encodes CDR1 LNHDA and CDR2 SQIVND (reference sequence). Losses at the gene ends were 10 bases for V and 4 bases for J; bases not matched to a gene: 4. The CDR3 contains 12 residues. The CDR3 coding sequence is TGTGCCACCGGGACAGGGGCGTACGAGCAGTACTTC. It yields the protein CATGTGAYEQYF.

This chain uses TRBV2 with TRBJ2-3; the match to TRBD1 covers 7 bases. The germline CDR1 and CDR2 sequences are SNHLY and FYNNEI. The CDR3 has 14 residues. The trim removed 10 bases at V and 0 bases at J, leaving 7 bases unmatched. The CDR3 DNA sequence: TGTGCCACCAAGGGGGCACCTAGCACAGATACGCAGTATTTT. Amino acids: CATKGAPSTDTQYF.

This chain links TRBV2 with TRBJ1-6, with no clear D. The germline CDR1 and CDR2 sequences are SNHLY and FYNNEI. This CDR3 is 13 amino acids long. Trimming shortened V by 6 bases and J by 4 bases, and 7 bases separated the two germline ends. The DNA for the CDR3 is TGTGCCAGCAGCCGGGAGTATAATTCACCCCTCCACTTT. Its protein product is CASSREYNSPLHF. The variable domain in full, with the rest retrieved from reference TRBV2 and TRBJ1-6, is EPEVTQTPSHQVTQMGQEVILRCVPISNHLYFYWYRQILGQKVEFLVSFYNNEISEKSEIFDDQFSVERPDGSNFTLKIRSTKLEDSAMYFCASSREYNSPLHFGNGTRLTVT.

The rearrangement links TRBV2 to TRBJ2-1, with 12 bases lining up with TRBD2. V lost 2 bases and J lost 9; bases outside the gene matches: 8. Germline V CDR1 and CDR2: SNHLY, FYNNEI. This CDR3 is 16 amino acids long. The CDR3 nucleotides read TGTGCCAGCAGTGAAAGGCCTAGCGGGGGGGTATGTGAGCAGTTCTTC. It encodes CASSERPSGGVCEQFF.

The rearrangement uses TRBV28 and TRBJ2-7, with D tentatively TRBD2 (5 bases). Germline-derived CDR1 and CDR2 are MDHEN and SYDVKM. Trimming took 6 bases from V and 2 from J, leaving 8 bases between them. This CDR3 is built from 12 residues. This CDR3 reads CASRERAYEQYF. Written as DNA, the CDR3 is TGTGCCAGCAGGGAGAGGGCCTACGAGCAGTACTTC.

The chain links TRBV7-3 to TRBJ2-1; 10 bases match TRBD2. The CDR3 extends over 15 amino acids. Germline CDR1 and CDR2: SGHTA and FQGTGA. After removal of 1 base from V and 5 bases from J, the junction contained 2 bases not matched to a gene. The CDR3 DNA is TGTGCCAGCAGCTTAAGTCTAGCGGGGGACAATGAGCAGTTCTTC. Its protein is CASSLSLAGDNEQFF.

This clone has only a few counts. This chain links TRBV10-3 with TRBJ2-7; 11 nucleotides line up with TRBD2. Germline CDR1 reads ENHRY; CDR2 reads SYGVKD. Trimming removed 2 bases from V and 7 bases from J; junction bases left unmatched: 4. This CDR3 region has 14 residues. DNA of the CDR3: TGTGCCATCAGTGAGCCGGGACTAGCGGTAGAGCAGTACTTC. It translates to CAISEPGLAVEQYF.

The chain carries TRBV9 and TRBJ1-2; 7 nucleotides align to TRBD1. The germline gives CDR1 SGDLS, CDR2 YYNGEE. V shed 4 bases and J 1 base; nucleotides not matched to a gene: 4. The CDR3 is 14 residues long. CDR3 loop: CASSPGGFNYGYTF. The CDR3 DNA sequence: TGTGCCAGCAGCCCAGGGGGTTTTAACTATGGCTACACCTTC. Full variable domain (remainder filled in from reference TRBV9 and TRBJ1-2): DSGVTQTPKHLITATGQRVTLRCSPRSGDLSVYWYQQSLDQGLQFLIQYYNGEERAKGNILERFSAQQFPDLHSELNLSSLELGDSALYFCASSPGGFNYGYTFGSGTRLTVV.

This rearrangement joins TRBV29-1 to TRBJ2-1; TRBD1 aligns across 7 bases. Germline V gene lookup returns CDR1 SQVTM and CDR2 ANQGSEA. This CDR3 has 14 residues. The V segment lost 7 bases and the J segment 3 bases; nucleotides outside the gene matches: 9. The CDR3 bases are TGCAGCGCCGGCCGGGACAGCCTCTACAATGAGCAGTTCTTC. Translated, it gives CSAGRDSLYNEQFF.

The genes are TRBV28 and TRBJ2-2, with TRBD2 matching 7 bases. Per germline, CDR1 MDHEN and CDR2 SYDVKM. The CDR3 runs to 14 residues. With V trimmed by 8 bases and J by 8 bases, 11 bases remained unmatched. CDR3 bases: TGTGCCAGCCGAAAAACGGGGGGTCTGGGGGAGCTGTTTTTT. This codes for CASRKTGGLGELFF. Looking up the rest from reference TRBV28 and TRBJ2-2 gives the full variable domain: DVKVTQSSRYLVKRTGEKVFLECVQDMDHENMFWYRQDPGLGLRLIYFSYDVKMKEKGDIPEGYSVSREKKERFSLILESASTNQTSMYLCASRKTGGLGELFFGEGSRLTVL.

V usage is TRBV5-4 and J usage is TRBJ2-3; TRBD2 aligns across 9 bases. The J segment lost 6 bases and the V segment lost 0 bases, leaving 8 bases of the junction unmatched. Germline values: CDR1 SGHNT, CDR2 YYREEE (reference sequence). The CDR3 length is 16 residues. This CDR3 is CASSLEGSGRWDTQYF. The CDR3 nucleotides are TGTGCCAGCAGCTTGGAGGGCAGCGGGAGGTGGGATACGCAGTATTTT. Drawing the rest from reference TRBV5-4 and TRBJ2-3, the complete variable domain is ETGVTQSPTHLIKTRGQQVTLRCSSQSGHNTVSWYQQALGQGPQFIFQYYREEENGRGNFPPRFSGLQFPNYSSELNVNALELDDSALYLCASSLEGSGRWDTQYFGPGTRLTVL.

This clone was detected only a few times. The chain combines TRBV25-1 with TRBJ1-1, with TRBD1 matching over 7 bases. The germline CDR1 and CDR2 sequences are MGHDK and SYGVNS. Trimming at V came to 3 bases and at J to 7 bases, leaving 11 bases not matched to a gene. The CDR3 sequence is 15 residues long. The CDR3 DNA is TGTGCCAGCAGTGATCCCCGACAGGGAGGCTATGAAGCTTTCTTT. It codes for CASSDPRQGGYEAFF.

This clone is a singleton in its sample. The genes are TRBV4-2 and TRBJ1-1; possible D gene TRBD1, 5 bases. Trimming stripped 2 bases from V and 1 base from J, with 11 bases between. Germline assignment: CDR1 LGHNA and CDR2 YNFKEQ. The CDR3 is 15 residues long. CDR3: CASSQFRATNTEAFF. CDR3 nucleotides: TGTGCCAGCAGCCAATTCAGGGCAACGAACACTGAAGCTTTCTTT.

The gene calls are TRBV7-3 and TRBJ2-7; D call uncertain. V shed 8 bases and J shed 2 bases, with 7 bases lying between them. This CDR3 spans 11 amino acids. Germline loops: CDR1 SGHTA, CDR2 FQGTGA. The CDR3 bases are TGTGCCAGCTCATGTCCCTACGAGCAGTACTTC. Translation: CASSCPYEQYF.

About this clone: One end of the junction fails to match germline, which may point to a read error. The chain employs TRBV4-1 and TRBJ1-2, with 8 bases lining up with TRBD1. CDR3 length equals 17 residues. Per the germline V gene, CDR1 is MGHRA and CDR2 is YSYEKL. The CDR3 protein is CASSPFRETGDRFGDTF. CDR3 sequence (DNA): TGCGCCAGCAGCCCGTTTCGCGAGACAGGGGATAGATTTGGCGACACCTTC.

The rearrangement links TRBV4-1 to TRBJ1-1; D is unresolved. This CDR3 contains 15 residues. V was cut by 0 bases and J by 1 base, with 9 bases left in between. CDR1 MGHRA and CDR2 YSYEKL come from the germline V gene. CDR3 sequence reads: CASSQESRRNTEAFF. The CDR3 nucleotides are TGCGCCAGCAGCCAAGAGTCGCGGAGGAACACTGAAGCTTTCTTT.

This clone was picked up one time. The chain combines TRBV7-6 with TRBJ2-3; the match to TRBD2 covers 10 bases. Germline loops: CDR1 SGHVS, CDR2 FNYEAQ. The CDR3 has 17 amino acids. V lost 5 bases to trimming and J lost 0 bases; unmatched junction nucleotides: 8. For the CDR3, the DNA is TGTGCCAGCAGCCCTCAGACTAGCGGGCCTAGCACAGATACGCAGTATTTT. As protein: CASSPQTSGPSTDTQYF. The whole variable domain, filled in from reference TRBV7-6 and TRBJ2-3, reads GAGVSQSPRYKVTKRGQDVALRCDPISGHVSLYWYRQALGQGPEFLTYFNYEAQQDKSGLPNDRFSAERPEGSISTLTIQRTEQRDSAMYRCASSPQTSGPSTDTQYFGPGTRLTVL.

The table lists this clone with a count of one. DNA for the CDR3: TGTGCCAGCAGTGCCCCAGGGGCTACTAACTATGGCTACACCTTC. It is translated as CASSAPGATNYGYTF. The chain links TRBV6-1 to TRBJ1-2; a weak D match, TRBD1 (6 bases). Trimming removed 4 bases at V and 0 bases at J, with 12 bases between. This CDR3 contains 15 residues. Germline V gene lookup returns CDR1 MNHNS and CDR2 SASEGT.

The chain is built from TRBV5-1 and TRBJ2-5; 8 bases fit TRBD2. The length of the CDR3 is 14 residues. Germline trimming cut 0 bases from V and 5 bases from J; bases unmatched to any gene: 3. Germline CDR1 is SGHRS and CDR2 is YFSETQ. CDR3 DNA sequence: TGCGCCAGCAGCTTGGGAGCGGGGGTGGAGACCCAGTACTTC. It translates to CASSLGAGVETQYF.

V is TRBV7-8 and J is TRBJ2-1, with 8 bases matching TRBD1. V lost 10 bases and J lost 4; bases outside the gene matches: 15. CDR3 size: 16 residues. The germline CDR1 and CDR2 sequences are SGHVS and FQNEAQ. The CDR3 sequence is CATQQMTGASYNEQFF. CDR3 bases: TGTGCCACCCAGCAGATGACAGGGGCCTCGTACAATGAGCAGTTCTTC.